These T cell receptor beta chains were read from a single sample in a study of blood T cell repertoires in COVID-19. Profiling relied on immunoSEQ multiplex PCR, and the TCRdb table lists in-frame clones only, not all of them. The sample lists fewer than 350,000 clones; more than 70% were seen once. Sequences were obtained from peripheral blood. All receptors derive from a woman younger than 45 with COVID-19, enrolled during active disease. Both conserved end residues are part of each CDR3. Fields, in order: V gene, D gene, clone size, J gene, CDR3 DNA, CDR3 protein. The D gene is left open where the match is weak. The size field is filled for only some rows; it gives once, few, many or a size class.

TRBV19,.,once,TRBJ1-2,TGTGCCAGTAGTTCCGGGACTCAACCCTATGGCTACACCTTC,CASSSGTQPYGYTF
TRBV7-2,.,.,TRBJ1-3,TGTGCCAGCAGTTCCTCCACGGGTGGAAACACCATATATTTT,CASSSSTGGNTIYF
TRBV11-3,TRBD2,.,TRBJ2-1,TGTGCCAGCGGGTACCTGGGACTAGGTTCCAATGAGCAGTTCTTC,CASGYLGLGSNEQFF
TRBV9,TRBD1,.,TRBJ1-6,TGTGCCAGCAGCACAAGACAGGGGGGGTCACCCCTCCACTTT,CASSTRQGGSPLHF
TRBV12-3/TRBV12-4,.,.,TRBJ2-5,TGTGCCAGCAGCCTTAATCCCCTGGAGACCCAGTACTTC,CASSLNPLETQYF
TRBV24-1,.,.,TRBJ2-7,TGTGCCACCAGTGATCCGGACTCAAGCTCCTACGAGCAGTACTTC,CATSDPDSSSYEQYF
TRBV24-1,.,.,TRBJ1-5,TGTGCCACCAGTGATTCCCGGGCGGACATTGGGGTCGGAACGCCCCAGCATTTT,CATSDSRADIGVGTPQHF
TRBV10-3,TRBD1,.,TRBJ1-1,TGTGCCATCAGCGCCGGGACAGGGGGCGGGTGGGGCACTGAAGCTTTCTTT,CAISAGTGGGWGTEAFF
TRBV11-3,TRBD2,once,TRBJ2-3,TGTGCCAGCAGTGGACTAGCGGGGGCAGATACGCAGTATTTT,CASSGLAGADTQYF
TRBV7-2,.,.,TRBJ1-4,TGTGCCAGCAGCTGGGGGGGGGAAGCTAATGAAAAACTGTTTTTT,CASSWGGEANEKLFF
TRBV27,TRBD1,many,TRBJ1-2,TGTGCCAGCAGTACCCGGGACAGCCAAAACTATGGCTACACCTTC,CASSTRDSQNYGYTF
TRBV14,.,.,TRBJ2-5,TGTGCCAGCAGCCAAAATTTTGGTGGGCGTGAGACCCAGTACTTC,CASSQNFGGRETQYF
TRBV12-2,.,.,TRBJ1-6,TGTGCAAGTCGCTTATTGTGGCAGGGGGCTCCTCAAGATTCACCCCTCCACTTT,CASRLLWQGAPQDSPLHF
TRBV7-9,TRBD1,.,TRBJ2-1,TGTGCCAGCAGCTACGGGACAGGGAGGGAGAATGAGCAGTTCTTC,CASSYGTGRENEQFF
TRBV7-2,.,.,TRBJ1-2,TGTGCCAGCAGCTCCCGCCAGGTCGACTATGGCTACACCTTC,CASSSRQVDYGYTF
TRBV5-1,.,once,TRBJ1-1,TGCGCCAGCAGCGCTCAAGGCGGGGTGGTGGCTGAAGCTTTCTTT,CASSAQGGVVAEAFF
TRBV7-9,.,.,TRBJ1-1,TGTGCCAGCAGCTTAGGGTTCGGGGTACCAGCGAACACTGAAGCTTTCTTT,CASSLGFGVPANTEAFF
TRBV6-5,TRBD1,.,TRBJ1-5,TGTGCCAGCAGCCGGGACAGGGTAAATCAGCCCCAGCATTTT,CASSRDRVNQPQHF
TRBV6-5,.,.,TRBJ1-2,TGCTACACCCGTCAGGGTTTGAGCTACACCTTC,CYTRQGLSYTF
TRBV7-7,.,once,TRBJ1-1,TGTGCCAGCAGCTTAGAAGCAGGGGTACCTATGAACACTGAAGCTTTCTTT,CASSLEAGVPMNTEAFF
TRBV5-1,TRBD2,.,TRBJ2-3,TGCGCCAGCAGCCCCTTAGCGGGGGGGAGCACAGATACGCAGTATTTT,CASSPLAGGSTDTQYF
TRBV28,TRBD1,.,TRBJ1-1,TGTGCCAGCAGTCAGGGGGGTGGGACTGCTGAAGCTTTCTTT,CASSQGGGTAEAFF
TRBV5-1,TRBD1,.,TRBJ1-4,TGCGCCAGCAGCATCGGCGGGACAGCTAATGAAAAACTGTTTTTT,CASSIGGTANEKLFF
TRBV18,.,once,TRBJ1-5,TGTGCCAGCTCACCAGGCGGAGGGTCCCAGCATTTT,CASSPGGGSQHF
TRBV19,.,.,TRBJ2-7,TGTGCCAGTAGGACCGACCGGGTGCCCTACGAGCAGTACTTC,CASRTDRVPYEQYF
TRBV19,.,.,TRBJ1-5,TGTGCCAGTAGTCCTCCCATCGAGCAGCCCCAGCATTTT,CASSPPIEQPQHF
TRBV10-1,.,.,TRBJ1-2,TGCGCCAGCAGTGAGCTACGGAACTATGGCTACACCTTC,CASSELRNYGYTF
TRBV7-2,.,.,TRBJ2-2,TGTGCCAGCCACCGGGATTATGGCGGGGAGCTGTTTTTT,CASHRDYGGELFF
TRBV27,.,.,TRBJ1-4,TGTGCCAGCAGCAGGGTGTTGTTGGGTGAAAAACTGTTTTTT,CASSRVLLGEKLFF
TRBV18,.,.,TRBJ1-1,TGTGCCAGCTCACCCCAACAGGCTCTGAACACTGAAGCTTTCTTT,CASSPQQALNTEAFF
TRBV5-1,.,.,TRBJ1-2,TGCGCCAGCAGCTTGGACAGGGTTGGCGGCTACACCTTC,CASSLDRVGGYTF
TRBV18,.,.,TRBJ2-5,TGTGCCAGCTCACCAGGACACAGTGTGGAGACCCAGTACTTC,CASSPGHSVETQYF
TRBV18,.,.,TRBJ1-2,TGTGCCAGCTCACCAGGGCGGGGCCCGAGGCGTTATGGCTACACCTTC,CASSPGRGPRRYGYTF
TRBV29-1,TRBD1,.,TRBJ2-7,TGCAGCGTCGAGACAGGGAGCTCCTACGAGCAGTACTTC,CSVETGSSYEQYF
TRBV2,TRBD1,.,TRBJ1-5,TGTGCCGCTAGAGGACAGGGGGGCAATCAGCCCCAGCATTTT,CAARGQGGNQPQHF
TRBV19,TRBD1,.,TRBJ1-2,TGTGCCAGTAGTTATTTTAGGGGGCGCTTTCTTGGCTACACCTTC,CASSYFRGRFLGYTF
TRBV7-9,.,once,TRBJ2-5,TGTGCCAGCAGACGGGAAGGCGGCCGGTGGGAGACCCAGTACTTC,CASRREGGRWETQYF
TRBV4-2,.,.,TRBJ1-4,TGTGCCAGCAGCCAATCTACGGAAAAACTGTTTTTT,CASSQSTEKLFF
TRBV6-1,TRBD1,many,TRBJ1-6,TGTGCCAGCAGTGAAGCAAAGGGGGCTAATTCACCCCTCCACTTT,CASSEAKGANSPLHF